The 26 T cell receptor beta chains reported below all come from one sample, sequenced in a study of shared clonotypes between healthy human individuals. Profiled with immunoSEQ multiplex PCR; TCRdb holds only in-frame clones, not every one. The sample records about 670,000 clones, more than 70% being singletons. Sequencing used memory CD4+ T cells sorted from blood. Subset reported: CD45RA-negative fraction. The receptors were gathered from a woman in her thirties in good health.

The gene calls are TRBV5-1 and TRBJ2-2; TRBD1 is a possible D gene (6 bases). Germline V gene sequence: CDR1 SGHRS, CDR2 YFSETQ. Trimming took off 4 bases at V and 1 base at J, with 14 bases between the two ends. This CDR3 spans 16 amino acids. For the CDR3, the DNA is TGCGCCAGCAGCAAAACTCCACAGGGGAACACCGGGGAGCTGTTTTTT. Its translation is CASSKTPQGNTGELFF.

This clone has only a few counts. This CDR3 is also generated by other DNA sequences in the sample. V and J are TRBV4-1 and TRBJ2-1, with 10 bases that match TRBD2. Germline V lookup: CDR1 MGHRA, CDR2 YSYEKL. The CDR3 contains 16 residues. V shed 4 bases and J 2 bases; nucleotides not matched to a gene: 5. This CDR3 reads CASSPRTSGTYNEQFF. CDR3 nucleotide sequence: TGCGCCAGCAGCCCACGGACTAGCGGTACCTACAATGAGCAGTTCTTC.

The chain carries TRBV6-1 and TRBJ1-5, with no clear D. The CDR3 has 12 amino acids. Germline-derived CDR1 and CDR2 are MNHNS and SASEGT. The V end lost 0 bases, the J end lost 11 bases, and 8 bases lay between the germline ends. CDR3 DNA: TGTGCCAGCAGTGAAGCTACACCGGCCCAGCATTTT. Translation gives CASSEATPAQHF.

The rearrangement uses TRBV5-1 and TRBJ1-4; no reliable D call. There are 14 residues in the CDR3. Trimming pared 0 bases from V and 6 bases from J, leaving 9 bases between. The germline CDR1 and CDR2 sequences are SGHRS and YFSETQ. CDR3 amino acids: CASSLVSVHEKLFF. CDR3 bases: TGCGCCAGCAGCTTGGTCTCAGTTCATGAAAAACTGTTTTTT.

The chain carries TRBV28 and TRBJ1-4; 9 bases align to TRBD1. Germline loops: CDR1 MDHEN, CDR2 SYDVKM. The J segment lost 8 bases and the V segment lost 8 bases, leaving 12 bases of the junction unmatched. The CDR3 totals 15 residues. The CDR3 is CASCHRGRATEKLFF. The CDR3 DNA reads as TGTGCCAGCTGCCACAGGGGGCGCGCTACCGAAAAACTGTTTTTT.

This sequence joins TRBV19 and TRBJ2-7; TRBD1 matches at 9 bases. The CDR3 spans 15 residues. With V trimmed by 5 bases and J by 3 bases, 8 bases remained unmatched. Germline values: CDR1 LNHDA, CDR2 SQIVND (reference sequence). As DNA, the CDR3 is TGTGCCAGTAGTCTCCAGGACAGGGGAAACTACGAGCAGTACTTC. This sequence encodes CASSLQDRGNYEQYF. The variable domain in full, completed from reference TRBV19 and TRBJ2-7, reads DGGITQSPKYLFRKEGQNVTLSCEQNLNHDAMYWYRQDPGQGLRLIYYSQIVNDFQKGDIAEGYSVSREKKESFPLTVTSAQKNPTAFYLCASSLQDRGNYEQYFGPGTRLTVT.

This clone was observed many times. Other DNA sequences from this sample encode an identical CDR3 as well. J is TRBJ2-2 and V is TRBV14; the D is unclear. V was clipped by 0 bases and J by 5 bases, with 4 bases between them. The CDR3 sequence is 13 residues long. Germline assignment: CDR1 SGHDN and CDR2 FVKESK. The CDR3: CASSQDFTGELFF. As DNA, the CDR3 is TGTGCCAGCAGCCAAGATTTTACCGGGGAGCTGTTTTTT.

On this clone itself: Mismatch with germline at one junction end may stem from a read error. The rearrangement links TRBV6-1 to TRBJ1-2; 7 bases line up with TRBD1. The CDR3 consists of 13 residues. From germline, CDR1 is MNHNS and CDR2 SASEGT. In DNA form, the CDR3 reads TGTGCCAGCAGGGAAGGGACAGCCTATGGCTACACCTTC. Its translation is CASREGTAYGYTF.

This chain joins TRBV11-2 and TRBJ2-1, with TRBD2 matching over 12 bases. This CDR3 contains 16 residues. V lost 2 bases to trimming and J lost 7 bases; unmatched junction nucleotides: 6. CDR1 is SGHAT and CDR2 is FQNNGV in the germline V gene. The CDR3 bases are TGTGCCAGCAGCTTATTCGGGACTAGCGGGTTGAATGAGCAGTTCTTC. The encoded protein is CASSLFGTSGLNEQFF.

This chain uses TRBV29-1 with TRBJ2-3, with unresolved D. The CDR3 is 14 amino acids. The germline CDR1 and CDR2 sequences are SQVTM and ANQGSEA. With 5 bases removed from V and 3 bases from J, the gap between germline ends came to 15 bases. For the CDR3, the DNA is TGCAGCGTTTCTTATATTTCGCGGACAGATACGCAGTATTTT. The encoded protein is CSVSYISRTDTQYF.

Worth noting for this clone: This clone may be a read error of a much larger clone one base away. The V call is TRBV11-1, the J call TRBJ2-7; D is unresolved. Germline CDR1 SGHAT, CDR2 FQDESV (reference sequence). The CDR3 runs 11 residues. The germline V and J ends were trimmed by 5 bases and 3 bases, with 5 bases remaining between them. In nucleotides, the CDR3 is TGTGCCAGCAGCGCCCACTACGAGCAGTACTTC. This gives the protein CASSAHYEQYF.

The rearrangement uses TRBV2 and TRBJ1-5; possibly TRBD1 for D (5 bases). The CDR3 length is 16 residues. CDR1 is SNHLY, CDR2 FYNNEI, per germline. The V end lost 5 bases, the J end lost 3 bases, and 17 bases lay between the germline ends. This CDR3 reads CASSSEPGRHNQPQHF. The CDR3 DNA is TGTGCCAGCAGTAGCGAACCGGGACGACACAATCAGCCCCAGCATTTT.

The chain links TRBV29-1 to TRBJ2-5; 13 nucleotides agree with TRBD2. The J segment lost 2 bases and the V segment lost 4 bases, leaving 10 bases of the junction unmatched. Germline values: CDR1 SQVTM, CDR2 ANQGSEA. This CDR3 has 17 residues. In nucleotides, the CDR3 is TGCAGCGTTGCTTTCCGCAGGACTAGCGGGAGACAAGAGACCCAGTACTTC. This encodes CSVAFRRTSGRQETQYF.

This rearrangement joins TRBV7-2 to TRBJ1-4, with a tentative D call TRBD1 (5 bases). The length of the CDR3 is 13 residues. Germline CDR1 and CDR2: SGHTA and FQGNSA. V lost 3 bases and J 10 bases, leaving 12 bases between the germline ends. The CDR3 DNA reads TGTGCCAGCAGCTTGGGGGTACGGGGAAAACTGTTTTTT. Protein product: CASSLGVRGKLFF.

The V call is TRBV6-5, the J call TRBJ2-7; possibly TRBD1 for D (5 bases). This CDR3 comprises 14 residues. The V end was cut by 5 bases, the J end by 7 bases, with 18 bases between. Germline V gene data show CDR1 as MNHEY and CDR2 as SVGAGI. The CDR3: CASSLQVTWWEQYF. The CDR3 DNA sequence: TGTGCCAGCAGTCTACAGGTAACCTGGTGGGAGCAGTACTTC.

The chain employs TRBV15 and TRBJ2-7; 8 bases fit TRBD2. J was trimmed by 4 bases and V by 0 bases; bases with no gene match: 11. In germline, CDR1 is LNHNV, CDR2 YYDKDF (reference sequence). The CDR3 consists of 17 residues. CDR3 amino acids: CATSRDLPLGGRYEQYF. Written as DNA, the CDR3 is TGTGCCACCAGCAGAGATCTCCCCTTGGGCGGGAGGTACGAGCAGTACTTC.

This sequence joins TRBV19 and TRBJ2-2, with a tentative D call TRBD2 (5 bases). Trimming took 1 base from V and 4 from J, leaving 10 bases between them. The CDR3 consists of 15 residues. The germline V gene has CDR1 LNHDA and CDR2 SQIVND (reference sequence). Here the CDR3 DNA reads TGTGCCAGTAGTATAGCGGGAAGCGGCACCGGGGAGCTGTTTTTT. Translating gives CASSIAGSGTGELFF.

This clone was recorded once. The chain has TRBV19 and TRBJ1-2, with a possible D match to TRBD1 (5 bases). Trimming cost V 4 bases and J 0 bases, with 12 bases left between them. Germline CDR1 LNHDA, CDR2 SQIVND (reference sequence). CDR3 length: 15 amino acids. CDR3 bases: TGTGCCAGTAGTACCACAGGCGAACCTAACTATGGCTACACCTTC. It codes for CASSTTGEPNYGYTF.

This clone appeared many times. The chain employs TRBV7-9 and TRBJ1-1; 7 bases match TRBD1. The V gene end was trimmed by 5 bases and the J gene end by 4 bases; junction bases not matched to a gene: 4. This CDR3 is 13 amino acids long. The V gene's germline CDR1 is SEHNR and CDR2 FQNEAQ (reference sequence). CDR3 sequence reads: CASSQGQFTEAFF. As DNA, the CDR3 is TGTGCCAGCAGCCAGGGACAGTTCACTGAAGCTTTCTTT.

CDR3 amino acids: CASSEGQGSIYEQYF. The CDR3 DNA reads as TGTGCCAGCAGTGAAGGACAGGGGTCCATCTACGAGCAGTACTTC. This chain joins TRBV2 and TRBJ2-7; 8 positions agree with TRBD1. CDR1 and CDR2 from the germline V gene are SNHLY and FYNNEI. The trim removed 1 base at V and 3 bases at J, leaving 5 bases unmatched. This CDR3 has 15 amino acids.

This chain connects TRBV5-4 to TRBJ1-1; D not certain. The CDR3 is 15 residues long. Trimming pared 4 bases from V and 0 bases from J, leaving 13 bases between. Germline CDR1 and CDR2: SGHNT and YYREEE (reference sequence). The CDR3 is CASSLPGRLNTEAFF. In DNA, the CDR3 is TGTGCCAGCAGCCTCCCCGGACGGTTGAACACTGAAGCTTTCTTT.

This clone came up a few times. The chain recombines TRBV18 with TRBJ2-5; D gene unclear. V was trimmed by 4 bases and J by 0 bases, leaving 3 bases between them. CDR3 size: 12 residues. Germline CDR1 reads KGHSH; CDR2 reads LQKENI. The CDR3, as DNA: TGTGCCAGCTCACAAAACCAAGAGACCCAGTACTTC. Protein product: CASSQNQETQYF.

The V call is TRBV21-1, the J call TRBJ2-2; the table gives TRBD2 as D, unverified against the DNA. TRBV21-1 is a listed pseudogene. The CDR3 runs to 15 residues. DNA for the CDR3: TGTGCCAGCAGCAAAGGGAAAGGAGGAACCGGGGAGCTGTTTTTT. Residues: CASSKGKGGTGELFF.

Here the CDR3 reads CASSLGTSGIVNTQYF. CDR3 nucleotides: TGTGCCAGCAGTTTAGGGACTAGCGGGATTGTAAATACGCAGTATTTT. V and J are TRBV28 and TRBJ2-3; TRBD2 aligns across 13 bases. The CDR3 is 16 residues long. With 2 bases clipped from V and 7 bases from J, the junction kept 6 bases outside the gene matches. Germline CDR1 reads MDHEN; CDR2 reads SYDVKM. Looking up the rest from reference TRBV28 and TRBJ2-3 gives the full variable domain: DVKVTQSSRYLVKRTGEKVFLECVQDMDHENMFWYRQDPGLGLRLIYFSYDVKMKEKGDIPEGYSVSREKKERFSLILESASTNQTSMYLCASSLGTSGIVNTQYFGPGTRLTVL.

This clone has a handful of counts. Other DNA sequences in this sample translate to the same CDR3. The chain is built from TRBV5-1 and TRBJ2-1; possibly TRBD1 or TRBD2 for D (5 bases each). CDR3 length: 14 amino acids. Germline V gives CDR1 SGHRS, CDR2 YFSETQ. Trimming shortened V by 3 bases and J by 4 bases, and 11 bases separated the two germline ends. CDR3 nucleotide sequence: TGCGCCAGCAGCTATGGGACCGAGTACAATGAGCAGTTCTTC. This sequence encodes CASSYGTEYNEQFF.

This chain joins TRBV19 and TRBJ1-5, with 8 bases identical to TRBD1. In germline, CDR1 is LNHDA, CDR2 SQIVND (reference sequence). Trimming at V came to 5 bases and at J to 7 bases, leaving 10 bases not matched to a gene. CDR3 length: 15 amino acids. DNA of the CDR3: TGTGCCAGTAGTCCCAGGACAGGGAGGCAGCAGCCCCAGCATTTT. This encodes CASSPRTGRQQPQHF.